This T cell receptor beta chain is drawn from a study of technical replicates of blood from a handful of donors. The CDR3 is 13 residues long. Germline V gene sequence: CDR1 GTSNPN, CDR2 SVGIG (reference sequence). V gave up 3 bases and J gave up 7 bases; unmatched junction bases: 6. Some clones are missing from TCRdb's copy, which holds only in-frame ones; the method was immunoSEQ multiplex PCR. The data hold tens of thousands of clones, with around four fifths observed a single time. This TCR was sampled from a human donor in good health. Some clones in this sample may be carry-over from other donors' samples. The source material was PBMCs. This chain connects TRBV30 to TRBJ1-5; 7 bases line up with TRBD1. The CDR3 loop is CAWSSRGEQPQHF. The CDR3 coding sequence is TGTGCCTGGAGCAGCAGGGGGGAACAGCCCCAGCATTTT.